The clone carrying this T cell receptor beta chain was detected many times. Its target is not known. The data stem from a study of T cells in Graves' hyperthyroidism and ophthalmopathy. Study results and caveats: In the blood, most expanded thyroid clonotypes above 0.001 appeared as well.

Active moderate-to-severe ophthalmopathy, Clinical Activity Score at least 3, NOSPECS at least 4, under 3 months' duration. Used for diagnoses were clinical symptoms, serum thyroxine and TRAb, thyroid ultrasound and orbital computed tomography. Using around 10 ml of fresh peripheral blood, PBMCs were prepared. TCR beta CDR3 regions were amplified from RNA transcripts. Researchers ran a first-round RT-PCR on the TCR CDR3 using the HTBI primer set. TCRdb independently ran MiXCR on the multiplex PCR reads; one entry per CDR3 protein. This table holds hundreds of thousands of distinct CDR3 sequences, roughly 14% found once. Looked up from germline, CDR1 is SGHTA and CDR2 is FQGTGA. Losses at the gene ends were 5 bases for V and 5 bases for J; bases not matched to a gene: 5. The CDR3 covers 13 residues.

The sequenced sample consisted of blood. This sequence originates from a woman aged 50 to 60 with Graves' ophthalmopathy. The chain couples TRBV7-3 to TRBJ2-5; 7 bases fit TRBD2. The CDR3 is CASSPGTMETQYF. DNA for the CDR3: TGTGCCAGCAGCCCGGGGACTATGGAGACCCAGTACTTC.